These 15 T cell receptor beta chains originate from one sample sequenced in a study of neurological immune-mediated disorders. TCRdb reanalysed the 5' RACE reads using MiXCR and keeps one entry per CDR3 protein. This sample yields about 46,000 distinct CDR3 sequences, of which roughly 4.1% are seen a single time; 5.5% to 6.5% belongs to the top ten. The sample comprised PBMCs. The source is an older woman with multiple sclerosis.

This clonotype was detected many times. The chain carries TRBV10-3 and TRBJ1-2; D not certain. V was cut by 5 bases and J by 4 bases, with 17 bases left in between. The V gene's germline CDR1 is ENHRY and CDR2 SYGVKD. This CDR3 has 15 amino acids. The DNA for the CDR3 is TGTGCCATCAGTCTGGGAGCGGGTTCGGGCTATGGCTACACCTTC. Protein: CAISLGAGSGYGYTF.

This clonotype was found many times. This chain uses TRBV20-1 with TRBJ1-4, with 9 nucleotides matching TRBD1. Germline assignment: CDR1 DFQATT and CDR2 SNEGSKA (reference sequence). The CDR3 runs to 14 residues. The trim removed 1 base at V and 7 bases at J, leaving 4 bases unmatched. The CDR3, as DNA: TGCAGTGCTAGAGTTGGGACAGGGTCTGAAAAACTGTTTTTT. Amino acids: CSARVGTGSEKLFF.

The V and J genes are TRBV5-1 and TRBJ1-1; a possible D gene is TRBD1 (5 bases). The germline V gene has CDR1 SGHRS and CDR2 YFSETQ. V shed 0 bases and J shed 6 bases, with 12 bases lying between them. There are 14 residues in the CDR3. CDR3 loop: CASSLDQGVAEAFF. The DNA for the CDR3 is TGCGCCAGCAGCTTGGACCAGGGAGTCGCTGAAGCTTTCTTT.

This clonotype was seen more than once but under ten times. The chain combines TRBV18 with TRBJ1-3; D is ambiguous. The V gene lost 4 bases and the J gene lost 0 bases, with 10 bases spanning the gap. Germline V gene data show CDR1 as KGHSH and CDR2 as LQKENI. The CDR3 sequence is 15 residues long. The CDR3 here is CASSQKRASGNTIYF. The CDR3 nucleotides are TGTGCCAGCTCACAAAAACGTGCCTCTGGAAACACCATATATTTT.

This clonotype was recorded many times. The rearrangement uses TRBV20-1 and TRBJ1-4; D is unclear. Looked up from germline, CDR1 is DFQATT and CDR2 is SNEGSKA (reference sequence). The CDR3 has 12 residues. Between the trimmed V and J ends, which lost 4 bases and 6 bases, there was a span of 9 bases. This CDR3 is CSAKGGDEKLFF. The CDR3 coding sequence is TGCAGTGCTAAGGGTGGGGATGAAAAACTGTTTTTT.

Ten or more counts support this clonotype. The chain links TRBV15 to TRBJ2-3; D is possibly TRBD1 (5 bases). CDR3 length: 16 amino acids. Trimming removed 1 base from V and 6 bases from J, with 17 bases in between. Germline V gives CDR1 LNHNV, CDR2 YYDKDF (reference sequence). The CDR3 nucleotides read TGTGCCACCAGCAGAGTAGACAGCTCGGTATCGGATACGCAGTATTTT. Amino acid sequence: CATSRVDSSVSDTQYF. The variable domain in full, completed from reference TRBV15 and TRBJ2-3, reads DAMVIQNPRYQVTQFGKPVTLSCSQTLNHNVMYWYQQKSSQAPKLLFHYYDKDFNNEADTPDNFQSRRPNTSFCFLDIRSPGLGDTAMYLCATSRVDSSVSDTQYFGPGTRLTVL.

This clonotype was seen repeatedly, ten times or more. V is TRBV10-3 and J is TRBJ2-2, with D perhaps matching TRBD1 or TRBD2 (6 bases each). The germline V gene has CDR1 ENHRY and CDR2 SYGVKD. V lost 6 bases and J 2 bases, leaving 13 bases between the germline ends. This CDR3 comprises 15 residues. CDR3 protein: CAIRKGGINTGELFF. CDR3 in DNA: TGTGCCATCAGGAAGGGGGGAATAAACACCGGGGAGCTGTTTTTT.

This clonotype came up many times. J is TRBJ2-3 and V is TRBV7-3, with no clear D. CDR1 is SGHTA, CDR2 FQGTGA, per germline. Trimming left V 5 bases short and J 2 bases short, with 8 bases between. This CDR3 is 13 amino acids long. The CDR3 is CASSVDPTDTQYF. CDR3 nucleotide sequence: TGTGCCAGCAGCGTAGACCCCACAGATACGCAGTATTTT.

This clonotype was seen ten or more times. The rearrangement uses TRBV20-1 and TRBJ1-4, with TRBD1 identical over 8 bases. CDR1 is DFQATT and CDR2 is SNEGSKA in the germline V gene (reference sequence). The CDR3 runs 15 residues. Trimming cost V 4 bases and J 8 bases; bases outside gene matches: 12. CDR3 amino acids: CSATDRGEGYEKLFF. Written as DNA, the CDR3 is TGCAGTGCTACCGACAGGGGAGAGGGATACGAAAAACTGTTTTTT.

This clonotype has a count of ten or more. The rearrangement links TRBV7-2 to TRBJ1-1; D remains unclear. Germline V CDR1 and CDR2: SGHTA, FQGNSA. Deletions cut 4 bases from V and 5 bases from J, with 8 bases between. CDR3 size: 12 residues. The CDR3 DNA is TGTGCCAGCAGCTCGGTGGGGACTGAAGCTTTCTTT. Amino acid sequence: CASSSVGTEAFF.

The chain uses TRBV5-4 and TRBJ1-1; a possible D gene is TRBD1 (6 bases). V shed 0 bases and J shed 11 bases, with 14 bases lying between them. This CDR3 has 13 amino acids. Germline CDR1 and CDR2: SGHNT and YYREEE (reference sequence). The CDR3 here is CASSLDGGAGAFF. CDR3 DNA sequence: TGTGCCAGCAGCTTGGACGGGGGCGCGGGGGCTTTCTTT.

This clonotype has more than one count but fewer than ten. This chain links TRBV20-1 with TRBJ2-3; 13 bases map to TRBD2. V was pared by 6 bases and J by 5 bases, with 8 bases of the junction left unmatched. Germline CDR1 and CDR2: DFQATT and SNEGSKA (reference sequence). The CDR3 spans 15 residues. The CDR3 loop reads CSAPRLAGGKDTQYF. The CDR3 coding sequence is TGCAGTGCCCCTCGACTAGCGGGGGGCAAAGATACGCAGTATTTT.

In the case of this clonotype: Given the absence of the conserved phenylalanine or tryptophan at the CDR3 end, a read error is likely. The DNA is left out, because the CDR3 cannot be placed on it with certainty; the CDR3 is given as TCRdb lists it. The chain combines TRBV5-8 with TRBJ1-6. Germline V gene data show CDR1 as SGHTS and CDR2 as YDEGEE. The CDR3 has 11 residues if both end residues are counted. The CDR3 sequence is CANRTGPSWSV.

At least ten counts were recorded for this clonotype. This sequence joins TRBV3-1 and TRBJ2-2; no reliable D call. Trimming removed 4 bases from V and 6 bases from J, with 12 bases in between. Germline V gene sequence: CDR1 LGHDT, CDR2 YNNKEL (reference sequence). CDR3 length equals 14 residues. CDR3 DNA sequence: TGTGCCAGCAGCCCGAGGCCGACGGCCGGGGAGCTGTTTTTT. Residues: CASSPRPTAGELFF.

This chain joins TRBV10-1 and TRBJ2-7; 8 bases map to TRBD1. The CDR3 spans 13 residues. V lost 6 bases to trimming and J lost 1 base; unmatched junction nucleotides: 2. CDR1 and CDR2 from the germline V gene are WNHNN and SYGVQD (reference sequence). CDR3 nucleotides: TGCGCCAGCAGCCGGGACAGGTCCTACGAGCAGTACTTC. Its protein is CASSRDRSYEQYF.